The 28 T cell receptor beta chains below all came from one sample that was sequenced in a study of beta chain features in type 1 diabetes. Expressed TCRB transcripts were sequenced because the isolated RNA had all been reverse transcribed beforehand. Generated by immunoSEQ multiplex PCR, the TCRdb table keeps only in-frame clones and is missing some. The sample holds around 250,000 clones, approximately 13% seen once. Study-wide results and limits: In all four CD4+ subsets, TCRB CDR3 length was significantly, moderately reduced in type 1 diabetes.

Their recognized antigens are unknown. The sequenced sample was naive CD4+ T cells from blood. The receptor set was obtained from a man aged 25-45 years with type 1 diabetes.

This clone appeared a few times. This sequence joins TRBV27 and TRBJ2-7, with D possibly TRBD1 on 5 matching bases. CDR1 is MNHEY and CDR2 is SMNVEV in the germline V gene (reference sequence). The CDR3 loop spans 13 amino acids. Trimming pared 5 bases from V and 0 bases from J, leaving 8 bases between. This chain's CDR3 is CASSIGASYEQYF. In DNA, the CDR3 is TGTGCCAGCAGTATAGGGGCCTCCTACGAGCAGTACTTC.

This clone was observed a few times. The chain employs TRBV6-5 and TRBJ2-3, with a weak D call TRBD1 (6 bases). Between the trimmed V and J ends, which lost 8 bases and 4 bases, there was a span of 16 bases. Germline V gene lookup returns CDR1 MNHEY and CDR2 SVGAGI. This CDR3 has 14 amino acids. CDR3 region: CASSLSYRADTQYF. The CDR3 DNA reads TGTGCCAGCTCCCTGTCCTACAGGGCAGATACGCAGTATTTT.

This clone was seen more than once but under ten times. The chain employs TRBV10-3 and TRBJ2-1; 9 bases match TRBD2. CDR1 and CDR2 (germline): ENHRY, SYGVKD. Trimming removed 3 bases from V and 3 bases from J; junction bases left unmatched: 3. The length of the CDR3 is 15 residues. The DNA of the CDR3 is TGTGCCATCAGTGAATCTAGCGGGGACTACAATGAGCAGTTCTTC. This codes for CAISESSGDYNEQFF.

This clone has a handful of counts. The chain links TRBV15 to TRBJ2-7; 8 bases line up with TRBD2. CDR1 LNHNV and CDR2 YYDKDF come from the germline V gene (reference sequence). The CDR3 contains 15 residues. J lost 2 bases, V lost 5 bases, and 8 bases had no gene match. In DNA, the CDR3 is TGTGCCACCAGCCGCGGGCTAGCGGGTCCCTACGAGCAGTACTTC. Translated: CATSRGLAGPYEQYF.

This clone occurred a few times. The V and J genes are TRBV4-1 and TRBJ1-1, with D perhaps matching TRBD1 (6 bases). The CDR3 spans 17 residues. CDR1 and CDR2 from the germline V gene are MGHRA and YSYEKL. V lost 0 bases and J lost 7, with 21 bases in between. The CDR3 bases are TGCGCCAGCAGCCAAGATACGGGCAGGGGAAGGGCAAGTGAAGCTTTCTTT. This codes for CASSQDTGRGRASEAFF.

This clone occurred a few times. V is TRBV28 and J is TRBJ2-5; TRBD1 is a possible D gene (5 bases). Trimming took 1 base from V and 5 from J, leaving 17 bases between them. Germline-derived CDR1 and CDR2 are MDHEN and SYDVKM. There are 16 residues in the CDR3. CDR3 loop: CASSLFADISDETQYF. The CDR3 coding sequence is TGTGCCAGCAGTTTATTCGCGGACATCTCGGATGAGACCCAGTACTTC.

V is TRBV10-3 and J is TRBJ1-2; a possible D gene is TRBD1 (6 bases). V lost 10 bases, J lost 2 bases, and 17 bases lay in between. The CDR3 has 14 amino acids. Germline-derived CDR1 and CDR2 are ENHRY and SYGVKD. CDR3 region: CATTGGQLNYGYTF. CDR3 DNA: TGTGCCACCACGGGTGGACAGCTAAACTATGGCTACACCTTC.

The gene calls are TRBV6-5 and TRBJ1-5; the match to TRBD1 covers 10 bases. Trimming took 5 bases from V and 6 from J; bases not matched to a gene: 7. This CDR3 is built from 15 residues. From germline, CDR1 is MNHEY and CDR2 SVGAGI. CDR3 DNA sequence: TGTGCCAGCAGTACCGGGGACAGGGGAATTCAGCCCCAGCATTTT. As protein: CASSTGDRGIQPQHF.

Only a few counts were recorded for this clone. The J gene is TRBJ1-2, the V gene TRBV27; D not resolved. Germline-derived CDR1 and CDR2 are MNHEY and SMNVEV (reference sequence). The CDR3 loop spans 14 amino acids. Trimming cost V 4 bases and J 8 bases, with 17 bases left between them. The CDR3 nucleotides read TGTGCCAGCAGTTCGCCCGGGAGCCGGGGAGGCTACACCTTC. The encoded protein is CASSSPGSRGGYTF.

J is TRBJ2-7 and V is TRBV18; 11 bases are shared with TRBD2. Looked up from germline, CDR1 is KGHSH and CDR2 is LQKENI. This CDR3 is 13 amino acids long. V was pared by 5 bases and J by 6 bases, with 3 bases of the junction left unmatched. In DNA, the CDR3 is TGTGCCAGCTCAACTAGCGGGAGTCTCGAGCAGTACTTC. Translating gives CASSTSGSLEQYF.

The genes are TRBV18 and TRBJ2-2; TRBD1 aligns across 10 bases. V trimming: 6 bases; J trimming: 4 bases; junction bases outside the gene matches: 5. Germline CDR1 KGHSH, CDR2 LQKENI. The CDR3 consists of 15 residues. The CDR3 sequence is CASSLDRGPTGELFF. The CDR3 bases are TGTGCCAGCTCCCTCGACAGGGGGCCCACCGGGGAGCTGTTTTTT.

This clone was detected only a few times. The CDR3 loop reads CASSQEGAGQGSGEQYF. Here the CDR3 DNA reads TGTGCCAGCAGCCAAGAGGGGGCGGGACAGGGGTCTGGCGAGCAGTACTTC. The genes are TRBV4-2 and TRBJ2-5; 10 bases agree with TRBD1. The DNA end lines up better with TRBJ2-7; the J call may be wrong. Germline V CDR1 and CDR2: LGHNA, YNFKEQ. The CDR3 loop spans 17 amino acids.

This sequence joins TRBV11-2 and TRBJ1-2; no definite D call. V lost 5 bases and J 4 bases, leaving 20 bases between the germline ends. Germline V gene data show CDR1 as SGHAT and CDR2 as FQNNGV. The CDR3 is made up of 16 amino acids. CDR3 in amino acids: CASSPSGGARSYGYTF. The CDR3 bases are TGTGCCAGCAGCCCTAGTGGAGGTGCCAGGAGCTATGGCTACACCTTC. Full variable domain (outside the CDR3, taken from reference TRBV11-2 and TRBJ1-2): EAGVAQSPRYKIIEKRQSVAFWCNPISGHATLYWYQQILGQGPKLLIQFQNNGVVDDSQLPKDRFSAERLKGVDSTLKIQPAKLEDSAVYLCASSPSGGARSYGYTFGSGTRLTVV.

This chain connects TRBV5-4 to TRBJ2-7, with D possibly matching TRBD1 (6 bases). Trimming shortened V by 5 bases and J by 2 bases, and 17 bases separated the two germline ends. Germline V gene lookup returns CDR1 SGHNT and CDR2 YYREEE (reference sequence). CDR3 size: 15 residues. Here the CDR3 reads CASSSTGTNPYEQYF. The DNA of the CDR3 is TGTGCCAGCAGTTCGACCGGGACAAACCCCTACGAGCAGTACTTC.

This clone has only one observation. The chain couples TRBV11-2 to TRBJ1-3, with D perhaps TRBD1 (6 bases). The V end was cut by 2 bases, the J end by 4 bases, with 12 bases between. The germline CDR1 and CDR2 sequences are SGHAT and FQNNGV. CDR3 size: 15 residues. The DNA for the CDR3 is TGTGCCAGCAGCTTACGGGCAGGGGCGGGAAACACCATATATTTT. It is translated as CASSLRAGAGNTIYF.

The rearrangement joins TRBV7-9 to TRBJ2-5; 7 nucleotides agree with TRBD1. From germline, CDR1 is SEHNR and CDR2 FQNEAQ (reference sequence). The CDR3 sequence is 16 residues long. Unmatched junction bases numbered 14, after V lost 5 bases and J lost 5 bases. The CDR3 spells CASSQQGKATGETQYF. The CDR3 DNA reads TGTGCCAGCAGCCAACAGGGGAAGGCCACTGGGGAGACCCAGTACTTC.

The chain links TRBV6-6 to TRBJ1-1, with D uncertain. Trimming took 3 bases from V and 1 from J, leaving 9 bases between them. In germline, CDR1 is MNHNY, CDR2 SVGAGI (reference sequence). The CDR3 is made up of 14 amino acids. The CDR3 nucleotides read TGTGCCAGCAGTTATATGCAGTCGAACACTGAAGCTTTCTTT. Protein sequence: CASSYMQSNTEAFF.

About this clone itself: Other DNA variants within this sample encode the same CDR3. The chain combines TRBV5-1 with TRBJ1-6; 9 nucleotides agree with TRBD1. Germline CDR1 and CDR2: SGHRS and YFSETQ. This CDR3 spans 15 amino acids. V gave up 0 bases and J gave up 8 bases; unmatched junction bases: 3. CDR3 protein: CASSLGTGVDSPLHF. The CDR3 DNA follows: TGCGCCAGCAGCTTGGGGACAGGGGTGGATTCACCCCTCCACTTT. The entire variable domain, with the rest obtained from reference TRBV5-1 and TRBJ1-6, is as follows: KAGVTQTPRYLIKTRGQQVTLSCSPISGHRSVSWYQQTPGQGLQFLFEYFSETQRNKGNFPGRFSGRQFSNSRSEMNVSTLELGDSALYLCASSLGTGVDSPLHFGNGTRLTVT.

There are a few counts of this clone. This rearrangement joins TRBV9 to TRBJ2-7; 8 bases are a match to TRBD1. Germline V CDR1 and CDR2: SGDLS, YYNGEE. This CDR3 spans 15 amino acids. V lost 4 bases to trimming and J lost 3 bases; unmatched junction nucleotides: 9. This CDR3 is CASSPQGADVYEQYF. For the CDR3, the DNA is TGTGCCAGCAGCCCCCAGGGGGCAGACGTCTACGAGCAGTACTTC.

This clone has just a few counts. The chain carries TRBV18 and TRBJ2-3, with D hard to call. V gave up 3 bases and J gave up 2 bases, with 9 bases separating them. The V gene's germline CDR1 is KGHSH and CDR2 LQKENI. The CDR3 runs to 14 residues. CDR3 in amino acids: CASSPSQITDTQYF. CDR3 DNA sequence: TGTGCCAGCTCACCCAGTCAGATCACAGATACGCAGTATTTT.

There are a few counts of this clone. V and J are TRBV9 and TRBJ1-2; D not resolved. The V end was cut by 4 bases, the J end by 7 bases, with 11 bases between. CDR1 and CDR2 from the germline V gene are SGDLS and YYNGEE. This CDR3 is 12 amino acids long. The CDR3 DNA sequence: TGTGCCAGCAGCTTGGACCGGGGTGGCTACACCTTC. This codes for CASSLDRGGYTF.

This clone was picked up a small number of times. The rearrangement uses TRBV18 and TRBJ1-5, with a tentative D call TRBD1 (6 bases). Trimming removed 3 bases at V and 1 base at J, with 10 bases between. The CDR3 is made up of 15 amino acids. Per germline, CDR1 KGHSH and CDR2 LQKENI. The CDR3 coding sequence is TGTGCCAGCTCACCTGCAGGGGCGAGCAATCAGCCCCAGCATTTT. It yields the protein CASSPAGASNQPQHF.

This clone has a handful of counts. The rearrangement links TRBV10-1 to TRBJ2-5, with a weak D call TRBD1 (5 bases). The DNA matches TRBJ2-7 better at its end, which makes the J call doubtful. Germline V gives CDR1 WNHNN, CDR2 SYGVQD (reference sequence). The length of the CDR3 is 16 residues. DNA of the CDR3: TGCGCCAGCAGTGAGTGGGCAGGGAAAAGGGGTGACGAGCAGTACTTC. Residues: CASSEWAGKRGDEQYF.

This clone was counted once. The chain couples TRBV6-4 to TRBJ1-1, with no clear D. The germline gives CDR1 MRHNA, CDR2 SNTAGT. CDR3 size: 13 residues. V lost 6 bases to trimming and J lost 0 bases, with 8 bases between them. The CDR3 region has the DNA TGTGCCAGCAGCTCGAGTATGAACACTGAAGCTTTCTTT. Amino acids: CASSSSMNTEAFF.

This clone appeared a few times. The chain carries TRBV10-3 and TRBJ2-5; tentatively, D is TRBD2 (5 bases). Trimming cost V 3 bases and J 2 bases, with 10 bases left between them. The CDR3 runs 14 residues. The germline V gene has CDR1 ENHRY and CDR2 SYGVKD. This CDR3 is CAISDGGFQETQYF. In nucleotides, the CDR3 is TGTGCCATCAGTGATGGAGGATTTCAAGAGACCCAGTACTTC.

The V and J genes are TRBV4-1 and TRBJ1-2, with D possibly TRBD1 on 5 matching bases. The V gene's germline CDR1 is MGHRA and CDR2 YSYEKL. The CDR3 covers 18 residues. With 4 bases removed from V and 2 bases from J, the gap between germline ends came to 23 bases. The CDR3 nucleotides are TGCGCCAGCAGCCCGGCATCCGGGGGATCCAGCCGCAACTATGGCTACACCTTC. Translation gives CASSPASGGSSRNYGYTF.

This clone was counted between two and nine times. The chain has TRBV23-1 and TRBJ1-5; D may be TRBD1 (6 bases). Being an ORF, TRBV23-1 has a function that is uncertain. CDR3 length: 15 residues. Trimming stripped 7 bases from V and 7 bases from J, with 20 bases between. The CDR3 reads CASNPSGGAGQPQHF. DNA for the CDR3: TGCGCCAGCAACCCCTCTGGGGGGGCGGGCCAGCCCCAGCATTTT.

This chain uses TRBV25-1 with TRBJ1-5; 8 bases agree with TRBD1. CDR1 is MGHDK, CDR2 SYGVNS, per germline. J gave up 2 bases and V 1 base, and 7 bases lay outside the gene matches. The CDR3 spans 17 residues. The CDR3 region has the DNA TGTGCCAGCAGTGAATCCCGAGACAGGGGTGGCAATCAGCCCCAGCATTTT. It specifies CASSESRDRGGNQPQHF. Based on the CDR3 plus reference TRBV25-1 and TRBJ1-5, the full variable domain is EADIYQTPRYLVIGTGKKITLECSQTMGHDKMYWYQQDPGMELHLIHYSYGVNSTEKGDLSSESTVSRIRTEHFPLTLESARPSHTSQYLCASSESRDRGGNQPQHFGDGTRLSIL.